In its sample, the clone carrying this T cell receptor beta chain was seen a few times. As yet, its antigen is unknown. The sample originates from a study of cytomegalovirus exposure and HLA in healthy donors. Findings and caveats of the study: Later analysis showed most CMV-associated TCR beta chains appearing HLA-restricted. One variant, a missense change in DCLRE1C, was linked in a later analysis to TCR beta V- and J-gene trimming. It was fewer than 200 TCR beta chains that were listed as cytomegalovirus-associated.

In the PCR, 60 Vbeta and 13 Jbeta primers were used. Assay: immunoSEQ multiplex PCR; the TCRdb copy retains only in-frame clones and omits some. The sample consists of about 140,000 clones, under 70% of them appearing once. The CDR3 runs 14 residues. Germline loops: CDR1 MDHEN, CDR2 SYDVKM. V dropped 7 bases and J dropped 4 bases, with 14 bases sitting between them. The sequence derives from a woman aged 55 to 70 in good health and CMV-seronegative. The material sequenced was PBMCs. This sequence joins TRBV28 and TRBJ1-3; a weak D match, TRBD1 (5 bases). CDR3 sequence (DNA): TGTGCCAGCATTAGGGGCTCGGAGGGAAACACCATATATTTT. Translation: CASIRGSEGNTIYF. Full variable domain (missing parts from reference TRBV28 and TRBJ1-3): DVKVTQSSRYLVKRTGEKVFLECVQDMDHENMFWYRQDPGLGLRLIYFSYDVKMKEKGDIPEGYSVSREKKERFSLILESASTNQTSMYLCASIRGSEGNTIYFGEGSWLTVV.